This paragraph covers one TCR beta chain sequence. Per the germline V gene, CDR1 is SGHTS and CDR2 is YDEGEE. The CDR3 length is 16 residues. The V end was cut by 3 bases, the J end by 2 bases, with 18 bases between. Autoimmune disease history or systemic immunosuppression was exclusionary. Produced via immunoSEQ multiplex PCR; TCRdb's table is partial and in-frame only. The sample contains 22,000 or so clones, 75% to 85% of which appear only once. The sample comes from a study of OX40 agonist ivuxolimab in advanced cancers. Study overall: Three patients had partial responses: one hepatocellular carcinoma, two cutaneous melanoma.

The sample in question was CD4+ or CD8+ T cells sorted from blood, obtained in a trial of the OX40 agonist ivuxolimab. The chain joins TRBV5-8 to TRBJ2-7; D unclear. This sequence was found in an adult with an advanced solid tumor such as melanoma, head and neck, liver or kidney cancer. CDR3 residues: CASSSSPNSFTYEQYF. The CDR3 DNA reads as TGTGCCAGCAGCTCCTCACCGAACAGTTTTACCTACGAGCAGTACTTC.